This TCR beta chain was captured by sequencing in a study of T cell repertoires in cytomegalovirus infection. As for the study in general: HLA-B-restricted CMV epitopes that are well studied were used alongside recently identified HLA-C-restricted ones. Carrying CMV and the relevant HLA type showed in public TCR beta signatures. Study conclusions and caveats: Across the ex vivo response, the dominant clonotypes were HLA-C-restricted CMV-specific TCR beta clonotypes.

The CDR3 is 19 residues long. The germline CDR1 and CDR2 sequences are LGHDT and YNNKEL (reference sequence). The V gene end was trimmed by 3 bases and the J gene end by 2 bases; junction bases not matched to a gene: 15. TCRdb re-called the reads with MiXCR, one entry per CDR3 protein. The sample holds approximately 300,000 distinct CDR3 sequences, roughly 29% seen once. In the case of this clonotype: Its antigen is unknown.

Sequencing was performed on cultured PBMCs, taken from culture after CMV antigen stimulation. V usage is TRBV3-1 and J usage is TRBJ2-1; 8 nucleotides agree with TRBD2. This receptor was identified in a human donor in good health (CMV status not recorded). Some clones in this sample may be carry-over from other donors' samples. CDR3 sequence: CASSHAGGSGEDPYNEQFF. CDR3 sequence (DNA): TGTGCCAGCAGCCATGCGGGGGGTAGCGGGGAGGACCCCTACAATGAGCAGTTCTTC.